In this sample, the clone carrying this T cell receptor beta chain turned up many times. Its antigen is still unknown. Time point noted: patch test 2, 6 weeks after DPC sensitization. Indicated treatment: therapeutic diphenylcyclopropenone sensitization with weekly scalp DPC. The data belong to a study of human T cells and chemical hapten exposure. Study in general: Investigators sensitized roughly 2 cm by roughly 2 cm of upper inner arm skin with 2% DPC. Whole-study findings and limits: The donor cohort had alopecia, so its immune response may not match that of healthy people. DPC sensitization produced no change in TCRs with frequency above 1 in 1000.

Trimming took off 2 bases at V and 4 bases at J, with 15 bases between the two ends. The CDR3 is made up of 15 amino acids. The V gene's germline CDR1 is DFQATT and CDR2 SNEGSKA (reference sequence). The library tagged each cDNA molecule with unique molecular identifiers. TCRdb re-analysed the RACE reads in MiXCR, keeping a single row per CDR3 protein. This table holds 350,000 to 400,000 distinct CDR3 sequences, about 6.9% found once. V gene TRBV20-1 combines with J gene TRBJ1-5; D not resolved. The TCR sequence derives from a woman aged 18-29 years with alopecia areata. Some clones in this sample may be carry-over from other donors' samples. The sample consisted of whole blood, taken in connection with sensitization to the hapten diphenylcyclopropenone (DPC). The CDR3: CSARSPDRLNQPQHF. CDR3 coding DNA: TGCAGTGCTAGATCCCCTGACCGTCTAAATCAGCCCCAGCATTTT.